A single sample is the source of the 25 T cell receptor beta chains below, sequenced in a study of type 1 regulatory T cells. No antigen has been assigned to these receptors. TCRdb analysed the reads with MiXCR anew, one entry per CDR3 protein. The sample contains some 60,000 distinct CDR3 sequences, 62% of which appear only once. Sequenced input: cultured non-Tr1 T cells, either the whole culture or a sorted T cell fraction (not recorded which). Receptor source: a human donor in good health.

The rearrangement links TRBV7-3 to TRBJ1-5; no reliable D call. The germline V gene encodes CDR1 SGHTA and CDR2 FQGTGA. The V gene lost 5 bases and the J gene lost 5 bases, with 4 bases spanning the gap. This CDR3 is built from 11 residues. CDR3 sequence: CASSIYQPQHF. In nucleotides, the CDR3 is TGTGCCAGCAGCATCTATCAGCCCCAGCATTTT.

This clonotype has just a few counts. CDR3 DNA: TGTGCCAGCAGTTCCGAGAGGGTCGGCTACACCTTC. It yields the protein CASSSERVGYTF. The chain is built from TRBV6-5 and TRBJ1-2; D gene unclear. The CDR3 covers 12 residues. CDR1 MNHEY and CDR2 SVGAGI come from the germline V gene. Trimming stripped 4 bases from V and 8 bases from J, with 11 bases between.

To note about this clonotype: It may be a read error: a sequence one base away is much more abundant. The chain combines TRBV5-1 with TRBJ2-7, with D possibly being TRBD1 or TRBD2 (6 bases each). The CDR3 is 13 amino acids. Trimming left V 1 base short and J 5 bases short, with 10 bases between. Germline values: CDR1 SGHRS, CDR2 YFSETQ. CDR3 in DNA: TGCGCCAGCAGCTTGCCCGGGGGCAACGAGCAGTACTTC. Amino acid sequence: CASSLPGGNEQYF.

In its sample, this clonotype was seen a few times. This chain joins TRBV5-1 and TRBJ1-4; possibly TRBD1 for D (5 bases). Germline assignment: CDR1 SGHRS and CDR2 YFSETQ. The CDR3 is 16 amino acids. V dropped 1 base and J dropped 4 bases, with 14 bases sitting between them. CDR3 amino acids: CASSLSPGQGNEKLFF. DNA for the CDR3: TGCGCCAGCAGCTTGTCTCCAGGGCAGGGTAATGAAAAACTGTTTTTT.

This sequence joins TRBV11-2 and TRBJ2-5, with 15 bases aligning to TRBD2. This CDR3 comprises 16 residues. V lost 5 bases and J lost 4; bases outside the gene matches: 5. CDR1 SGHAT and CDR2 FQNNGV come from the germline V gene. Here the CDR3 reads CASSIGLAGGGETQYF. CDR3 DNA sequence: TGTGCCAGCAGCATAGGACTAGCGGGGGGGGGAGAGACCCAGTACTTC.

CDR3 in DNA: TGCGCCAGCAGCTTGGCCGCGACAGTGGTCCAAGAGACCCAGTACTTC. Translated, it gives CASSLAATVVQETQYF. The rearrangement uses TRBV5-1 and TRBJ2-5; D perhaps matches TRBD1 (5 bases). V lost 0 bases and J 1 base, leaving 13 bases between the germline ends. There are 16 residues in the CDR3. Germline V gene data show CDR1 as SGHRS and CDR2 as YFSETQ. Full variable domain (outside the CDR3, taken from reference TRBV5-1 and TRBJ2-5): KAGVTQTPRYLIKTRGQQVTLSCSPISGHRSVSWYQQTPGQGLQFLFEYFSETQRNKGNFPGRFSGRQFSNSRSEMNVSTLELGDSALYLCASSLAATVVQETQYFGPGTRLLVL.

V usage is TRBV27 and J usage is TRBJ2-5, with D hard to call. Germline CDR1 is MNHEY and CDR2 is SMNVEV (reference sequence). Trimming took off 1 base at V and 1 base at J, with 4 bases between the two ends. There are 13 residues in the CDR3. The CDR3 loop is CASSLYPQETQYF. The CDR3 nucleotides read TGTGCCAGCAGTTTATATCCCCAAGAGACCCAGTACTTC.

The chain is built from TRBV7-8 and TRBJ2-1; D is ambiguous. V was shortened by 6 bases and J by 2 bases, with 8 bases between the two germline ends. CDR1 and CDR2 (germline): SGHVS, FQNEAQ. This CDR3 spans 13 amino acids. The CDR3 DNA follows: TGTGCCAGCAGTACTTCTGCCTACAATGAGCAGTTCTTC. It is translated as CASSTSAYNEQFF.

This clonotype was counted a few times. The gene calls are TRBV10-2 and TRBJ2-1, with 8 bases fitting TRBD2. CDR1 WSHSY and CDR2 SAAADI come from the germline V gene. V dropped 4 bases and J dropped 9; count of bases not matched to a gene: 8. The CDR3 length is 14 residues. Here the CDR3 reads CASSATSDEGEQFF. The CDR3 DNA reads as TGCGCCAGCAGTGCGACTAGCGATGAGGGTGAGCAGTTCTTC.

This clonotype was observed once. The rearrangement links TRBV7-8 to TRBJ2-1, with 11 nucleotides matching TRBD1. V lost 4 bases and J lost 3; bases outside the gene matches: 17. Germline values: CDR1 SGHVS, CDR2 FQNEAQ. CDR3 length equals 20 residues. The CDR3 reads CASSSPGGQGVLLLYNEQFF. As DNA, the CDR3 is TGTGCCAGCAGCTCTCCAGGGGGACAGGGGGTCCTCCTTCTCTACAATGAGCAGTTCTTC.

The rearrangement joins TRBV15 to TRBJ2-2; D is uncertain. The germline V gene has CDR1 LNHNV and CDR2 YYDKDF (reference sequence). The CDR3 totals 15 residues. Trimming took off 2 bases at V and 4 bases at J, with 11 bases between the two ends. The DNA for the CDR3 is TGTGCCACCAGCAGACAACGGGTACCCACCGGGGAGCTGTTTTTT. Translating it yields CATSRQRVPTGELFF.

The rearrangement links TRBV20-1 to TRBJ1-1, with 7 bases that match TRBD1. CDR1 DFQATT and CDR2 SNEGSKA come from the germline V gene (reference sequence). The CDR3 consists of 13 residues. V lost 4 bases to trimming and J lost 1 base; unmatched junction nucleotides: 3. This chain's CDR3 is CSAKGARNTEAFF. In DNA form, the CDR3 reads TGCAGTGCTAAGGGGGCCCGGAACACTGAAGCTTTCTTT.

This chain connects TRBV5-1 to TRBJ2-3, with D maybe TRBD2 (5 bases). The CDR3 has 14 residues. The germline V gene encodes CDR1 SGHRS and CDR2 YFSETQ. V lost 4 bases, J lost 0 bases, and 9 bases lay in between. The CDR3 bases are TGCGCCAGCAGCGAGACTAAGAGCACAGATACGCAGTATTTT. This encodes CASSETKSTDTQYF.

The DNA of the CDR3 is TGTGCCAGCAGCTTAGTACAGGACTATGGCTACACCTTC. It encodes CASSLVQDYGYTF. The V gene is TRBV7-8, the J gene TRBJ1-2; D is perhaps TRBD1 (5 bases). This CDR3 comprises 13 residues. V lost 1 base to trimming and J lost 3 bases, with 6 bases between them. Germline loops: CDR1 SGHVS, CDR2 FQNEAQ. The full variable domain, in which reference TRBV7-8 and TRBJ1-2 provide the parts outside the CDR3, is GAGVSQSPRYKVAKRGQDVALRCDPISGHVSLFWYQQALGQGPEFLTYFQNEAQLDKSGLPSDRFFAERPEGSVSTLKIQRTQQEDSAVYLCASSLVQDYGYTFGSGTRLTVV.

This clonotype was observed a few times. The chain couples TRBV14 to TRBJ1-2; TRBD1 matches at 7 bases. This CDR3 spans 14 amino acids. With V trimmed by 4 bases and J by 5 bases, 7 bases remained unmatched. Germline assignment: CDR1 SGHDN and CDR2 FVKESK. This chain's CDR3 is CASSLTGTAYGYTF. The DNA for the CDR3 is TGTGCCAGCAGCCTCACCGGGACAGCATATGGCTACACCTTC.

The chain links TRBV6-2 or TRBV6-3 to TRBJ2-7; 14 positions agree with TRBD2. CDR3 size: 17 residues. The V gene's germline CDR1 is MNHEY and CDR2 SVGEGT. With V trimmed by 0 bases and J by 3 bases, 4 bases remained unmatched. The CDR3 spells CASSYSWTSGRFYEQYF. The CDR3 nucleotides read TGTGCCAGCAGTTACTCTTGGACTAGCGGGAGGTTCTACGAGCAGTACTTC.

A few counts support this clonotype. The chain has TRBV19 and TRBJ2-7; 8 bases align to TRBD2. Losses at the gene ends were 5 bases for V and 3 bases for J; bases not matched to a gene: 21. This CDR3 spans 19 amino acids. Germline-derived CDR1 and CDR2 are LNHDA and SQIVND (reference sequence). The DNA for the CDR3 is TGTGCCAGTAGTGCGGACGGACGTCGTGTAGTAGCGGGAAACTACGAGCAGTACTTC. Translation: CASSADGRRVVAGNYEQYF. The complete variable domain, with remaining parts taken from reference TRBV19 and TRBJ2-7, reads DGGITQSPKYLFRKEGQNVTLSCEQNLNHDAMYWYRQDPGQGLRLIYYSQIVNDFQKGDIAEGYSVSREKKESFPLTVTSAQKNPTAFYLCASSADGRRVVAGNYEQYFGPGTRLTVT.

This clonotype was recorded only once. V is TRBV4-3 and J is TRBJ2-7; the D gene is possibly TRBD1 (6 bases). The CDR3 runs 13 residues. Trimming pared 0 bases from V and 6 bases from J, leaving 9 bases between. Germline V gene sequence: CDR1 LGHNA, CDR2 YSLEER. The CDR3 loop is CASSQESRGEQYF. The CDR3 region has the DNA TGCGCCAGCAGCCAAGAAAGCAGGGGCGAGCAGTACTTC.

CDR3 region: CASSTTGSSYGYTF. The CDR3 DNA reads TGTGCCAGCAGCACGACAGGGAGCTCCTATGGCTACACCTTC. This chain links TRBV6-2 or TRBV6-3 with TRBJ1-2; 7 bases match TRBD1. J was trimmed by 4 bases and V by 6 bases; bases with no gene match: 8. The CDR3 runs to 14 residues. CDR1 MNHEY and CDR2 SVGEGT come from the germline V gene.

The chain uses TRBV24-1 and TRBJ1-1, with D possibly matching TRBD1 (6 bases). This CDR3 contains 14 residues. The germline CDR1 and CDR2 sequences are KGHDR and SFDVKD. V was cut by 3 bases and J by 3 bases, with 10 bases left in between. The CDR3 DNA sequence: TGTGCCACCAGTGATGGCAGGGGAGACACTGAAGCTTTCTTT. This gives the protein CATSDGRGDTEAFF.

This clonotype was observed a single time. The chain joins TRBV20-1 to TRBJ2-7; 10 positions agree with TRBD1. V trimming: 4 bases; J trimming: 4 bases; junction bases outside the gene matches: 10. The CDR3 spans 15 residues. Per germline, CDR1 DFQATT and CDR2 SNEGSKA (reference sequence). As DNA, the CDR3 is TGCAGTGCTACTAACCTCCGGGACAGGGGATACGAGCAGTACTTC. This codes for CSATNLRDRGYEQYF.

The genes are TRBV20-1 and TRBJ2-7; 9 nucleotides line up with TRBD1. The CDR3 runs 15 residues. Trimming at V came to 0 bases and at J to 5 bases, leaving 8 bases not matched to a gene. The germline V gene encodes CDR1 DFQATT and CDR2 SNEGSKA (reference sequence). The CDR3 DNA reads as TGCAGTGCTAGAGATGGGGGACAGGGTATCAACGAGCAGTACTTC. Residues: CSARDGGQGINEQYF.

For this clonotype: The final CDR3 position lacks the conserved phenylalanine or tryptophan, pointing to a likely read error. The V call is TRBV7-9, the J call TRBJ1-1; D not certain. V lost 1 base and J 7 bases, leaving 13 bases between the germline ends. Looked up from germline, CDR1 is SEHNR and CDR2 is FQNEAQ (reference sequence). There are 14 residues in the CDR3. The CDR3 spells CASSLVAVLSEAFL. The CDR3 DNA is TGTGCCAGCAGCTTAGTGGCCGTTCTGAGTGAAGCTTTCCTT.

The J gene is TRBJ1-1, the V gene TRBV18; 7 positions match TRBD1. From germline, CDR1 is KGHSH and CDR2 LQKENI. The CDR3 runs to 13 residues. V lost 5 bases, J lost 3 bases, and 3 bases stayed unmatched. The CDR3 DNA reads TGTGCCAGCTCATATACAGGGGACACTGAAGCTTTCTTT. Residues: CASSYTGDTEAFF.

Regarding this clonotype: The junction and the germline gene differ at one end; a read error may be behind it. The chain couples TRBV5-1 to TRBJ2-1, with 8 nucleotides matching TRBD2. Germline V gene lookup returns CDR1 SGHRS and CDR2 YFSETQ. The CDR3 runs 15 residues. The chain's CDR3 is CAGSPESGSYNEQFF. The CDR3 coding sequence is TGCGCCGGCAGCCCCGAGAGCGGGAGTTACAATGAGCAGTTCTTC.